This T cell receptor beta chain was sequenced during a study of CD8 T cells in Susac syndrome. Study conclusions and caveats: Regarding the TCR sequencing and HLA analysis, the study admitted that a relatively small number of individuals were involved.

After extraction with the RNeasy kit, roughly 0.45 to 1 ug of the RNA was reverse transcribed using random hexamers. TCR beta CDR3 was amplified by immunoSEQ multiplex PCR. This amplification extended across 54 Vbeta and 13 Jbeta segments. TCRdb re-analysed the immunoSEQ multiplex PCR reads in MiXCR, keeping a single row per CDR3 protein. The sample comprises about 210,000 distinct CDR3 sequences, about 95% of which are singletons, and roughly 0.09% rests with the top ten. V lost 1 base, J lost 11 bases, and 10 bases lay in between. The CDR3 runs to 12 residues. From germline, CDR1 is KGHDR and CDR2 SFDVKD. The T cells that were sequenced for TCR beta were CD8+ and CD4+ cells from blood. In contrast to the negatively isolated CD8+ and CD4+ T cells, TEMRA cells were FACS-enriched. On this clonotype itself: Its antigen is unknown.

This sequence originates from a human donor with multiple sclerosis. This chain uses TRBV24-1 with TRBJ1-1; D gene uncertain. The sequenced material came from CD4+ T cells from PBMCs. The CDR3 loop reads CATSDLAGTAFF. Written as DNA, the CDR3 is TGTGCCACCAGTGATTTAGCCGGAACGGCTTTCTTT.